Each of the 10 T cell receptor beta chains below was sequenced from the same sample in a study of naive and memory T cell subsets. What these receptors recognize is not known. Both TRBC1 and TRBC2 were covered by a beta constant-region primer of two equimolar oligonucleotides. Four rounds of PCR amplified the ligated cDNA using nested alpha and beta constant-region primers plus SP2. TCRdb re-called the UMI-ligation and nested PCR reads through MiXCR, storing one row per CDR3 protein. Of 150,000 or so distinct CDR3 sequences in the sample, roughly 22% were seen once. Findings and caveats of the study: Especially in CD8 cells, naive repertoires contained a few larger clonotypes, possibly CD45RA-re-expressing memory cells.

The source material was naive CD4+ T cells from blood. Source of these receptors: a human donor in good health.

The CDR3 region is CASSEPGQLGDIQYF. CDR3 bases: TGTGCCAGCAGTGAACCGGGTCAACTGGGGGACATTCAGTACTTC. This chain joins TRBV25-1 and TRBJ2-4; D may be TRBD1 or TRBD2 (5 bases each). There are 15 residues in the CDR3. Per the germline V gene, CDR1 is MGHDK and CDR2 is SYGVNS. V was cut by 2 bases and J by 8 bases, with 16 bases left in between.

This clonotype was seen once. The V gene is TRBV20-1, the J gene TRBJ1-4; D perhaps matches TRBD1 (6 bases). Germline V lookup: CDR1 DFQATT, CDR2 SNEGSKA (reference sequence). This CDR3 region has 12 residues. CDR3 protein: CTLAGAGEKLFF. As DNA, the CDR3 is TGCACCTTGGCGGGGGCAGGTGAAAAACTGTTTTTT.

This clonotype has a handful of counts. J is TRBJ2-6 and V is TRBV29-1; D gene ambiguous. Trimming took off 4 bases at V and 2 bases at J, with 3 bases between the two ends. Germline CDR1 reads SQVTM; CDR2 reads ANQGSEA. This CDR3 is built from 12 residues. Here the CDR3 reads CSVGAGANVLTF. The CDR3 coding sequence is TGCAGCGTTGGAGCTGGGGCCAACGTCCTGACTTTC.

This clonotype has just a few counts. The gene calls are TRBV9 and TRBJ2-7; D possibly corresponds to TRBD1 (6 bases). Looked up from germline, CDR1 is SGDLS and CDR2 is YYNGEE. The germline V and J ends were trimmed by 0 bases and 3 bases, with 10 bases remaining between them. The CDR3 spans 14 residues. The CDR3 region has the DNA TGTGCCAGCAGCGTAGGGGACACTCACTACGAGCAGTACTTC. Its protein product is CASSVGDTHYEQYF.

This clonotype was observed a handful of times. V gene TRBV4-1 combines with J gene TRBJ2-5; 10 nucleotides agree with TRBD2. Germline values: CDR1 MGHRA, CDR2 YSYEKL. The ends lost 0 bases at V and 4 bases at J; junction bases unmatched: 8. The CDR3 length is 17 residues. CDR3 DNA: TGCGCCAGCAGCCAAGACCCCCCTAGCGGGAGCTTAGAGACCCAGTACTTC. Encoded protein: CASSQDPPSGSLETQYF.

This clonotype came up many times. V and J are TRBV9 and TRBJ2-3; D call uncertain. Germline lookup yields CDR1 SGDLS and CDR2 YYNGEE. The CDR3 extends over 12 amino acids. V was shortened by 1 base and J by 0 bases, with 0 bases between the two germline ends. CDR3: CASSVSTDTQYF. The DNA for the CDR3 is TGTGCCAGCAGCGTAAGCACAGATACGCAGTATTTT. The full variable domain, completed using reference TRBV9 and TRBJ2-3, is DSGVTQTPKHLITATGQRVTLRCSPRSGDLSVYWYQQSLDQGLQFLIQYYNGEERAKGNILERFSAQQFPDLHSELNLSSLELGDSALYFCASSVSTDTQYFGPGTRLTVL.

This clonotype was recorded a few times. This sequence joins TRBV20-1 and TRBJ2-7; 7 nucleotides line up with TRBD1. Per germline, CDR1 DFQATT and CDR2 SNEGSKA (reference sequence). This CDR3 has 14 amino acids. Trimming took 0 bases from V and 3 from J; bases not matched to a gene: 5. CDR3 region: CSARETGQSYEQYF. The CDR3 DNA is TGCAGTGCTAGAGAGACGGGACAGAGCTACGAGCAGTACTTC.

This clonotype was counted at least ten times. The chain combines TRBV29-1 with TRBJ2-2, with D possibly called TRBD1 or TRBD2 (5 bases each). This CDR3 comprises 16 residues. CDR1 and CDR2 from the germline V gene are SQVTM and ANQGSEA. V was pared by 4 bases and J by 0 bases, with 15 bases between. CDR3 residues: CSVGVRGLTNTGELFF. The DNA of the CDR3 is TGCAGCGTTGGGGTCCGGGGCCTAACGAACACCGGGGAGCTGTTTTTT.

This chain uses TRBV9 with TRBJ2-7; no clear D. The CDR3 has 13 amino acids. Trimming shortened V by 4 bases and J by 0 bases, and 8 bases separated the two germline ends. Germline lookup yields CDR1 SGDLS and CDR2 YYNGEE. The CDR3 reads CASSPHSSYEQYF. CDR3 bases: TGTGCCAGCAGCCCTCATAGCTCCTACGAGCAGTACTTC.

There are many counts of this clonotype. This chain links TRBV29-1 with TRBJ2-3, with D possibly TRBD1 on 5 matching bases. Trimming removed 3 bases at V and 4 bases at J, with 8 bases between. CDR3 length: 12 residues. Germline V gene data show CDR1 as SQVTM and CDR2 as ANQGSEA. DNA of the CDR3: TGCAGCGTTGATAGGGGATCAGATACGCAGTATTTT. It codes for CSVDRGSDTQYF.